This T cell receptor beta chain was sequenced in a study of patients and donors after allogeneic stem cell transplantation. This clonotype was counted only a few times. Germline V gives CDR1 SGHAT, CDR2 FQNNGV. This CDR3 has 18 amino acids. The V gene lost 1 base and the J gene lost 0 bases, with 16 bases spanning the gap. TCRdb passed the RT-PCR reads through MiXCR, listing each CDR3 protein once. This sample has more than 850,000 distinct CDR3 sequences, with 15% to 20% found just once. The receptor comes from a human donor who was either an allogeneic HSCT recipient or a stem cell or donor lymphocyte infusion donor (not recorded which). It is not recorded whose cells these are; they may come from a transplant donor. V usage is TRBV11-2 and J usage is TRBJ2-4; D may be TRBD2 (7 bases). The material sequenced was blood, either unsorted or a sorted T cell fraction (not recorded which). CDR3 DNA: TGTGCCAGCAGCTTAGTTCGCGGGGGCGGGGTAGCCAAAAACATTCAGTACTTC. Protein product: CASSLVRGGGVAKNIQYF. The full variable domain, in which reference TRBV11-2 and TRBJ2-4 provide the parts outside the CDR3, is EAGVAQSPRYKIIEKRQSVAFWCNPISGHATLYWYQQILGQGPKLLIQFQNNGVVDDSQLPKDRFSAERLKGVDSTLKIQPAKLEDSAVYLCASSLVRGGGVAKNIQYFGAGTRLSVL.